The sequence of this T cell receptor (beta chain) was determined in a study of blood T cell repertoires in COVID-19. The data were produced by immunoSEQ multiplex PCR, yet TCRdb's version contains in-frame clones alone and is incomplete. The repertoire holds more than 300,000 clones, with approximately 90% as singletons. This clone was detected a few times. The V and J ends lost 0 bases and 8 bases respectively, with 10 bases between them. Germline V gene sequence: CDR1 GTSNPN, CDR2 SVGIG (reference sequence). The CDR3 runs 13 residues. Sequenced input: PBMCs or T cells enriched from blood (not recorded which). The V gene is TRBV30, the J gene TRBJ1-4; D remains ambiguous. The TCR comes from a woman between 18 and 29 years old who had recovered from COVID-19. The CDR3 region is CAWSVQSGEKLFF. CDR3 sequence (DNA): TGTGCCTGGAGTGTGCAGAGCGGCGAAAAACTGTTTTTT.